This paragraph reports one TCR beta chain. This entry belongs to a study of cytomegalovirus exposure and HLA in healthy donors. Vbeta (60) and Jbeta (13) primers were used in the PCR. Profiled with immunoSEQ multiplex PCR; TCRdb holds only in-frame clones, not every one. The table has hundreds of thousands of clones, over 65% seen once. V was shortened by 2 bases and J by 3 bases, with 8 bases between the two germline ends. The CDR3 has 14 residues. Germline V gives CDR1 MNHNS, CDR2 SASEGT. This TCR was sampled from a woman aged 55-70 years in good health and CMV-seropositive. This chain joins TRBV6-1 and TRBJ1-5; tentatively, D is TRBD1 (5 bases). Sequenced: PBMCs. For the CDR3, the DNA is TGTGCCAGCAGTGAACGACAGCCCAATCAGCCCCAGCATTTT. This sequence encodes CASSERQPNQPQHF.